A single sample gave rise to the 21 T cell receptor beta chains below, sequenced in a study of glioma-infiltrating T cells after dendritic cell vaccination. TCRdb's table, derived via immunoSEQ multiplex PCR, lists solely in-frame clones and lacks some. The sample has just under 85,000 clones; about 90% are singletons. The sequencing used blood, collected before dendritic cell vaccination. The receptors were gathered from a human donor with glioblastoma.

J is TRBJ1-1 and V is TRBV7-6; 11 bases are a match to TRBD1. Germline V gene sequence: CDR1 SGHVS, CDR2 FNYEAQ. The trim removed 4 bases at V and 7 bases at J, leaving 5 bases unmatched. The CDR3 consists of 14 residues. The CDR3 region is CASSSGQGAFEAFF. In nucleotides, the CDR3 is TGTGCCAGCAGCTCAGGACAGGGGGCTTTTGAAGCTTTCTTT.

The CDR3, as DNA: TGTGCCAGTAGTCCAGGGGCTGAAGCTTTCTTT. Protein: CASSPGAEAFF. The J gene is TRBJ1-1, the V gene TRBV19, with D maybe TRBD1 (6 bases). The CDR3 consists of 11 residues. V lost 5 bases and J 6 bases, leaving 7 bases between the germline ends. The V gene's germline CDR1 is LNHDA and CDR2 SQIVND (reference sequence).

The DNA of the CDR3 is TGTGCCAGCAGGCCCGACAGGGGGCTTTACAATGAGCAGTTCTTC. Residues: CASRPDRGLYNEQFF. The gene calls are TRBV2 and TRBJ2-1, with 10 nucleotides matching TRBD1. CDR3 length: 15 amino acids. Germline V gives CDR1 SNHLY, CDR2 FYNNEI. Trimming took 6 bases from V and 4 from J; bases not matched to a gene: 6.

This chain uses TRBV29-1 with TRBJ2-5; D remains unclear. Gene TRBJ2-7 matches the end of the DNA better, so the J call may be wrong. From germline, CDR1 is SQVTM and CDR2 ANQGSEA. The CDR3 is 12 residues long. The CDR3 DNA reads as TGCAGCGTTGCTGTGGACTCCTACGAGCAGTACTTC. Residues: CSVAVDSYEQYF.

The rearrangement joins TRBV6-6 to TRBJ1-5; 8 nucleotides agree with TRBD1. The junction had 1 base not matched to a gene; V was cut back by 8 bases and J by 4 bases. Germline CDR1 reads MNHNY; CDR2 reads SVGAGI (reference sequence). The CDR3 is 12 residues long. In nucleotides, the CDR3 is TGTGCCAGCGGACAGGGAAATCAGCCCCAGCATTTT. Protein product: CASGQGNQPQHF.

This clone appeared a single time. The chain combines TRBV5-1 with TRBJ2-1, with 8 positions matching TRBD1. The CDR3 length is 16 residues. V lost 0 bases and J lost 4; bases outside the gene matches: 6. Germline V CDR1 and CDR2: SGHRS, YFSETQ. CDR3 amino acids: CASSLAPRQGYNEQFF. CDR3 bases: TGCGCCAGCAGCTTGGCCCCAAGACAGGGGTACAATGAGCAGTTCTTC.

The V and J genes are TRBV5-1 and TRBJ1-2, with D possibly matching TRBD1 (5 bases). Germline CDR1 SGHRS, CDR2 YFSETQ. Trimming removed 0 bases at V and 6 bases at J, with 12 bases between. CDR3 length: 14 residues. CDR3 DNA: TGCGCCAGCAGCTTGGAAGGGGTTGGTGATGGCTACACCTTC. The encoded protein is CASSLEGVGDGYTF.

This chain connects TRBV11-1 to TRBJ2-5, with D perhaps matching TRBD2 (6 bases). The CDR3 runs to 14 residues. Trimming left V 3 bases short and J 7 bases short, with 15 bases between. The V gene's germline CDR1 is SGHAT and CDR2 FQDESV (reference sequence). The CDR3 DNA is TGTGCCAGCAGCTTTGGGACTGCGCCGGGGACCCAGTACTTC. Translation gives CASSFGTAPGTQYF.

V is TRBV4-2 and J is TRBJ2-7; tentatively, D is TRBD2 (6 bases). V was clipped by 4 bases and J by 1 base, with 14 bases between them. Germline lookup yields CDR1 LGHNA and CDR2 YNFKEQ. The CDR3 is 15 amino acids. CDR3: CASSPGGGSSYEQYF. The CDR3 coding sequence is TGTGCCAGCAGCCCAGGTGGGGGGTCGTCCTACGAGCAGTACTTC.

This clone was seen only a few times. The chain recombines TRBV19 with TRBJ2-3; 12 bases map to TRBD2. The CDR3 is 16 amino acids. The V gene's germline CDR1 is LNHDA and CDR2 SQIVND (reference sequence). V dropped 4 bases and J dropped 4; count of bases not matched to a gene: 6. CDR3: CASSKRTSGDADTQYF. CDR3 bases: TGTGCCAGTAGTAAAAGGACTAGCGGGGATGCAGATACGCAGTATTTT. The variable domain in full, completed from reference TRBV19 and TRBJ2-3, reads DGGITQSPKYLFRKEGQNVTLSCEQNLNHDAMYWYRQDPGQGLRLIYYSQIVNDFQKGDIAEGYSVSREKKESFPLTVTSAQKNPTAFYLCASSKRTSGDADTQYFGPGTRLTVL.

The chain joins TRBV5-1 to TRBJ2-7; D is possibly TRBD1 (6 bases). V was cut by 2 bases and J by 5 bases, with 14 bases left in between. Germline V gene sequence: CDR1 SGHRS, CDR2 YFSETQ. There are 14 residues in the CDR3. CDR3: CASSFRGVSHEQYF. CDR3 nucleotides: TGCGCCAGCAGCTTCAGGGGCGTCAGTCACGAGCAGTACTTC.

The chain employs TRBV6-1 and TRBJ1-5; no clear D. This CDR3 has 14 amino acids. Germline V lookup: CDR1 MNHNS, CDR2 SASEGT. V lost 1 base to trimming and J lost 2 bases, with 6 bases between them. CDR3 bases: TGTGCCAGCAGTGAAGAGCGGCGCAATCAGCCCCAGCATTTT. It codes for CASSEERRNQPQHF.

Only a few counts were recorded for this clone. The genes are TRBV9 and TRBJ2-7; 7 bases are a match to TRBD2. V dropped 3 bases and J dropped 0; count of bases not matched to a gene: 6. CDR3 length: 15 amino acids. CDR1 and CDR2 from the germline V gene are SGDLS and YYNGEE. In DNA form, the CDR3 reads TGTGCCAGCAGCGGTACAGCGGGGTCCTCCTACGAGCAGTACTTC. Its protein is CASSGTAGSSYEQYF.

This clone was seen once. The V gene is TRBV4-1, the J gene TRBJ2-5, with TRBD1 matching 10 bases. The J call may be mistaken, given a closer DNA end match to TRBJ2-7. The V gene's germline CDR1 is MGHRA and CDR2 YSYEKL. The CDR3 totals 15 residues. The CDR3 coding sequence is TGCGCCAGCAGCCCACCGGGACAGGGGATTAACGAGCAGTACTTC. Its protein is CASSPPGQGINEQYF.

Only one count was recorded for this clone. This chain uses TRBV5-6 with TRBJ2-4; TRBD1 is a possible D gene (6 bases). Trimming shortened V by 3 bases and J by 0 bases, and 13 bases separated the two germline ends. The CDR3 extends over 16 amino acids. Germline values: CDR1 SGHDT, CDR2 YYEEEE. The CDR3 DNA follows: TGTGCCAGCAGCTCCATCGGACAGTTAGCCAAAAACATTCAGTACTTC. Translated: CASSSIGQLAKNIQYF.

The rearrangement joins TRBV2 to TRBJ2-2; 7 bases align to TRBD2. The germline V gene has CDR1 SNHLY and CDR2 FYNNEI. With V trimmed by 6 bases and J by 4 bases, 8 bases remained unmatched. This CDR3 is built from 15 residues. The CDR3 DNA is TGTGCCAGCAGGGGAGGGACGGGCGGCACCGGGGAGCTGTTTTTT. It encodes CASRGGTGGTGELFF.

This clone showed up just once. This chain links TRBV6-1 with TRBJ2-7, with 8 bases identical to TRBD2. Looked up from germline, CDR1 is MNHNS and CDR2 is SASEGT. This CDR3 is 14 amino acids long. The V and J ends lost 4 bases and 4 bases, in that order; junction bases with no gene match: 6. In DNA form, the CDR3 reads TGTGCCAGCAGTGCGGGAGGGGCAGCTTACGAGCAGTACTTC. Translating gives CASSAGGAAYEQYF.

The CDR3 region has the DNA TGTGCCAGCAGTGAAGGGAGCGCGGGAAAGAACGCCATATATTTT. This codes for CASSEGSAGKNAIYF. This chain links TRBV6-1 with TRBJ1-3; D is undetermined. Germline V gene data show CDR1 as MNHNS and CDR2 as SASEGT. Trimming shortened V by 1 base and J by 11 bases, and 18 bases separated the two germline ends. The CDR3 sequence is 15 residues long.

The rearrangement joins TRBV2 to TRBJ1-1; D unresolved. Germline CDR1 SNHLY, CDR2 FYNNEI. The CDR3 has 15 residues. V dropped 2 bases and J dropped 7 bases, with 17 bases sitting between them. CDR3 amino acids: CASSELRLQSNEAFF. CDR3 nucleotides: TGTGCCAGCAGTGAACTCAGGCTCCAGTCGAATGAAGCTTTCTTT.

The chain recombines TRBV5-1 with TRBJ2-7, with 8 bases matching TRBD1. V trimming: 2 bases; J trimming: 3 bases; junction bases outside the gene matches: 7. The CDR3 contains 15 residues. The V gene's germline CDR1 is SGHRS and CDR2 YFSETQ. The CDR3 loop is CASSFGTGSYYEQYF. CDR3 DNA sequence: TGCGCCAGCAGCTTTGGGACAGGTTCCTACTACGAGCAGTACTTC.

V gene TRBV13 combines with J gene TRBJ1-1, with 7 bases identical to TRBD1. CDR1 and CDR2 from the germline V gene are PRHDT and FYEKMQ (reference sequence). There are 13 residues in the CDR3. The J segment lost 7 bases and the V segment lost 5 bases, leaving 7 bases of the junction unmatched. The CDR3 here is CASSNNRGFEAFF. In DNA form, the CDR3 reads TGTGCCAGCAGCAACAACAGGGGCTTTGAAGCTTTCTTT. Using reference TRBV13 and TRBJ1-1 for the parts outside the CDR3, the full variable domain is AAGVIQSPRHLIKEKRETATLKCYPIPRHDTVYWYQQGPGQDPQFLISFYEKMQSDKGSIPDRFSAQQFSDYHSELNMSSLELGDSALYFCASSNNRGFEAFFGQGTRLTVV.